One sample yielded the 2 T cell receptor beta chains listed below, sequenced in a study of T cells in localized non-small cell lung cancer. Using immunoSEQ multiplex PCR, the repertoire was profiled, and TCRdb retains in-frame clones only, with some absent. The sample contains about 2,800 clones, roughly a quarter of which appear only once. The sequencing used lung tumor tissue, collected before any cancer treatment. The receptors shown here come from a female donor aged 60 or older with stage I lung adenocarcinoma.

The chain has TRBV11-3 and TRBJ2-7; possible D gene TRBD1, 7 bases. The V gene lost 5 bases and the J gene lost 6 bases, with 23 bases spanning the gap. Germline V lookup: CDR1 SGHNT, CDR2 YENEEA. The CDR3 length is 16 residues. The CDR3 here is CASSRRAGQRFSEQYF. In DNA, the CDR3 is TGTGCCAGCAGCCGAAGGGCGGGACAGAGGTTTAGCGAGCAGTACTTC.

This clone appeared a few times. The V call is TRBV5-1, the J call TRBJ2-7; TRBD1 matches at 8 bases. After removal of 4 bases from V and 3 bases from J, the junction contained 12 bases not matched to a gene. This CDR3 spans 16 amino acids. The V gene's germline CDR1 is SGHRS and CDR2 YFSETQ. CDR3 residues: CASSQDRTGLNYEQYF. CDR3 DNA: TGCGCCAGCAGCCAGGACAGGACAGGGTTGAACTACGAGCAGTACTTC.